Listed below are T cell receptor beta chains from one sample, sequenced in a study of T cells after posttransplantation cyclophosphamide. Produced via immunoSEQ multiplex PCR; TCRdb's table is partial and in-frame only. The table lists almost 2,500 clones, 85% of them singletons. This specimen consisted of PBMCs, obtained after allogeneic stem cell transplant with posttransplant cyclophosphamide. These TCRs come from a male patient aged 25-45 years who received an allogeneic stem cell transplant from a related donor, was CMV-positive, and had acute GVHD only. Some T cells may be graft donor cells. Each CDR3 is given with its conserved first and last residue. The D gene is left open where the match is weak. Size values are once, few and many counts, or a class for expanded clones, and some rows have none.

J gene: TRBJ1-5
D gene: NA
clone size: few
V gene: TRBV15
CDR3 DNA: TGTGCCACCAGCAGAGATGCCGGACAACAGCCCCAGCATTTT
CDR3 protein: CATSRDAGQQPQHF

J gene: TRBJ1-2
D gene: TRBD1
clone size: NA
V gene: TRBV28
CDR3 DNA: TGTGCCAGCAGCCGGGACAGCGCTTATGGCTACACCTTC
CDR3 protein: CASSRDSAYGYTF

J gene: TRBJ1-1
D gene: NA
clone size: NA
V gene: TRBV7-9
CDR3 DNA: TGTGCCAGCAGCGCACAGGGGAACACTGAAGCTTTCTTT
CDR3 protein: CASSAQGNTEAFF

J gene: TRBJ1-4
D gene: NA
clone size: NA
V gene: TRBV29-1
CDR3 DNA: TGCAGCGTTGGGCAGGGAAATGAAAAACTGTTTTTT
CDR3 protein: CSVGQGNEKLFF

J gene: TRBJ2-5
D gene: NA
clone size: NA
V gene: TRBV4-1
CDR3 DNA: TGCGCCAGCAGCCAAGTTGGGGCGGGGTGGGAGACCCAGTACTTC
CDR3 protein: CASSQVGAGWETQYF

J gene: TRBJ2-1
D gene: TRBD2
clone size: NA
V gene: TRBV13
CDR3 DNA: TGTGCCAGCAGCCCAGCGGGGGCCTACTACAATGAGCAGTTCTTC
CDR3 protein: CASSPAGAYYNEQFF

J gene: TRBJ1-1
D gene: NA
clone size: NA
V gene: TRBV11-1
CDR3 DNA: TGTGCCAGCAGCTTAGATGGGGCGTTCGGGGGCACTGAAGCTTTCTTT
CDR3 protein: CASSLDGAFGGTEAFF

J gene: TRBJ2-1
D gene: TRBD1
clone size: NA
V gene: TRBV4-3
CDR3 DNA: TGCGCCAGCAGCCAAGTTCTCCCGGGACAGGGTTCAACTGAGCAGTTCTTC
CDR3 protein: CASSQVLPGQGSTEQFF

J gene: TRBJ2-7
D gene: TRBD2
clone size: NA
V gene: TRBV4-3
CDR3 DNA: TGCGCCAGCAGCGAGGGGACTAGCGGGTGGTACGAGCAGTACTTC
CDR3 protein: CASSEGTSGWYEQYF

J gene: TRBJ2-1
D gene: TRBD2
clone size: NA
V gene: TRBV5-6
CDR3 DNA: TGTGCCAGCAGGCGGACTAGCGGGGCCCCCCCCTCTCTCTTC
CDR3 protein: CASRRTSGAPPSLF

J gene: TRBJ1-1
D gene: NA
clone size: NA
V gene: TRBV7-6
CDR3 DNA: TGTGCCAGCAGCTCCGAGCCAGGGCGTCCCCCCTCGGCTTTCTTT
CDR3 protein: CASSSEPGRPPSAFF

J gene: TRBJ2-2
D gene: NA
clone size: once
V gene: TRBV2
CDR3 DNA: TGTGCCAGCAGTGTTTCGGGGGAGCTGTTTTTT
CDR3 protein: CASSVSGELFF

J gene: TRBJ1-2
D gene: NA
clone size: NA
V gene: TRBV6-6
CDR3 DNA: TGTGCCAGCAGTTACACTTCTAACTATGGCTACACCTTC
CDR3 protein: CASSYTSNYGYTF

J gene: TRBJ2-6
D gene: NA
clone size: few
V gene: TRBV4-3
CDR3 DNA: TGCTCCAGCAGCCAAGATCTTATGACGGTGGACAGTTTATTTGCTGGGGCCAACGTTCTGACTTTC
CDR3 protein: CSSSQDLMTVDSLFAGANVLTF

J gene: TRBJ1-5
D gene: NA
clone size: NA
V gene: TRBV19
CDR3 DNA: TGTGCCAGTAGTACCCTAGTCGGGGGGGTCGGCAATCAGCCCCAGCATTTT
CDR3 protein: CASSTLVGGVGNQPQHF

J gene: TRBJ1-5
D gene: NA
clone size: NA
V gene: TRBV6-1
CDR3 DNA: TGTGCCAGCAGTGAAGCATGGAGCGATCAGCCCCAGCATTTT
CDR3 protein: CASSEAWSDQPQHF

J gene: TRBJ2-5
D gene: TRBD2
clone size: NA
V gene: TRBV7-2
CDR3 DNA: TGTGCCAGCAGCTTAGAGCGGGGAGGAGAGACCCAGTACTTC
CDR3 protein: CASSLERGGETQYF

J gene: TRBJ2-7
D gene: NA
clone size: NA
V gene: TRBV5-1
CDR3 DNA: TGCGCCAGCAGCTTGGACGGCTACGAGCAGTACTTC
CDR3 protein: CASSLDGYEQYF

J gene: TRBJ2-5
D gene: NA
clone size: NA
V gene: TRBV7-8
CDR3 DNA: TGTGCCAGCAGCGCCGGAGCGGCCGGGTACCAAGAGACCCAGTACTTC
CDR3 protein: CASSAGAAGYQETQYF

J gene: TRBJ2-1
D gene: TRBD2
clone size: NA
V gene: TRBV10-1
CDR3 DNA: TGCGCCAGCAGCCAGACTAGCGGGGGGGAGGGTGAGCAGTTCTTC
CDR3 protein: CASSQTSGGEGEQFF

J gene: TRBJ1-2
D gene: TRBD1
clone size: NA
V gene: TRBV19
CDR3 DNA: TGTGCCAGTAGTCCCCCGACAGGGAATGGCTACACCTTC
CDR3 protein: CASSPPTGNGYTF

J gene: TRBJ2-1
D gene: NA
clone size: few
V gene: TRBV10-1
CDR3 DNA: TGCGCCACCCAGGCGGGGCAAGACTACAATGAGCAGTTCTTC
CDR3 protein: CATQAGQDYNEQFF

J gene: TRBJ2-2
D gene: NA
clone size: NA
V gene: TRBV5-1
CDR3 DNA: TGCGCCAGCAGCTTTGTCGCGGGTCAGTCTGGGGAGCTGTTTTTT
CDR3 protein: CASSFVAGQSGELFF

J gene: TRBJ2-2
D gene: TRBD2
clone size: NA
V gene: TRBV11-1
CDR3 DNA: TGTGCCAGCAGCTTTGGACTAGCGGGGGCTCAAGGTTTCGGGGAGCTGTTTTTT
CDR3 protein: CASSFGLAGAQGFGELFF

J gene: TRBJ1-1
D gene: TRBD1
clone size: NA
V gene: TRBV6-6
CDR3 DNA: TGTGCCAGCAGGACAGGGATGGGCACTGAAGCTTTCTTT
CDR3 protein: CASRTGMGTEAFF

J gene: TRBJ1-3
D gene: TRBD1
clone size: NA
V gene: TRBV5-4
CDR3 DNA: TGTGCCAGCAGCTCAGACAGGGAATCTGGAAACACCATATATTTT
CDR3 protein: CASSSDRESGNTIYF

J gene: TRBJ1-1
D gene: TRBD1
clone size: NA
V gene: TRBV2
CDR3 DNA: TGTGCCAGCAGTTCTCAGGGGGCGTCGAGCACTGAAGCTTTCTTT
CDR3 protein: CASSSQGASSTEAFF

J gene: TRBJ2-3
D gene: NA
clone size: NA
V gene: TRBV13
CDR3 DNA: TGTGCCAGCAGCTTAGGCCTAGGGGGGGCACACACAGATACGCAGTATTTT
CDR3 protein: CASSLGLGGAHTDTQYF

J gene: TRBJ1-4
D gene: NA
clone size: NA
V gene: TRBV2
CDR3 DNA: TGTGCCAGCAACGGAGGAGTTAATGAAAAACTGTTTTTT
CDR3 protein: CASNGGVNEKLFF

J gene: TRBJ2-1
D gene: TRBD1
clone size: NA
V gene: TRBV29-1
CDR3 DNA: TGCAGCGTTGAAACTACAGGGGGAGTAAATGAGCAGTTCTTC
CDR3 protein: CSVETTGGVNEQFF

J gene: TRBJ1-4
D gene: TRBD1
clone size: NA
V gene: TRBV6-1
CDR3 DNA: TGTGCCAGCAGCCCCGACAGGGATGAAAAACTGTTTTTT
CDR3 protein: CASSPDRDEKLFF

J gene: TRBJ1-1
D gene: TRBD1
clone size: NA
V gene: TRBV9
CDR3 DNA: TGTGCCAGCAGCGAGCGACAGGGGCCGAACACTGAAGCTTTCTTT
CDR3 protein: CASSERQGPNTEAFF

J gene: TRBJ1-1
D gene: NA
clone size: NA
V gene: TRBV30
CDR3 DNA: TGTGCCTGGACCGGACAGACTGAAGCTTTCTTT
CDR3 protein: CAWTGQTEAFF

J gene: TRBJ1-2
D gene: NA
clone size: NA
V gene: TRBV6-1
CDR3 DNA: TGTGCCAGCAGTGAACGGGAGAAGGGGTATGGCTACACCTTC
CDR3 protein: CASSEREKGYGYTF

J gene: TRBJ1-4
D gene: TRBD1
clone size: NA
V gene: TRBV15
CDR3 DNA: TGTGCCACCAGCAGAGATACTGGACAGGGGAATGAAAAACTGTTTTTT
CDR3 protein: CATSRDTGQGNEKLFF

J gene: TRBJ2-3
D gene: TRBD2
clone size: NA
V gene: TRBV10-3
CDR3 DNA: TGTGCCATCAGTGGGGGTACGGCGGGAGCCACAGATACGCAGTATTTT
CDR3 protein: CAISGGTAGATDTQYF

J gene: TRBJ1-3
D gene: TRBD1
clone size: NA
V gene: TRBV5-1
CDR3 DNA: TGCGCCAGCAGCGTCCGACAGGGGCAAGACTCCGGAAACACCATATATTTT
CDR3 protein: CASSVRQGQDSGNTIYF

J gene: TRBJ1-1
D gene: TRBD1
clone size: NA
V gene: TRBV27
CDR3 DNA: TGTGCCAGCAGTTCACAGGGGGCGAACACTGAAGCTTTCTTT
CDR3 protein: CASSSQGANTEAFF

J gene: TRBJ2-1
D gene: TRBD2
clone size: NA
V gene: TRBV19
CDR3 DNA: TGTGCCAGTAGTATCCGGAGGACTAGCGGTTACAATGAGCAGTTCTTC
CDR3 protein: CASSIRRTSGYNEQFF

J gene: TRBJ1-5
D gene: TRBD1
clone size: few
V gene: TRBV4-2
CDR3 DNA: TGTGCCAGCAGCCAAGATCTCGGACAGGCCTTCTCACCCTTTCATTTT
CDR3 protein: CASSQDLGQAFSPFHF

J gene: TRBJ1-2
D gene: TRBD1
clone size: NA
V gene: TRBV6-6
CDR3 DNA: TGTGCCAGCAGTTACGGGACAGGGGTGGACTATGGCTACACCTTC
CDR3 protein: CASSYGTGVDYGYTF

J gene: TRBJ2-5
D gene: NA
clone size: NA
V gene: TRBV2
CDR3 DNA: TGTGCCAGCAGTGAAGGATCGTTTAGTGAGACCCAGTACTTC
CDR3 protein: CASSEGSFSETQYF

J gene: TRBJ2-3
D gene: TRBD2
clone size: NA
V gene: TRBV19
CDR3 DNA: TGTGCCAGTAGTATACTAGCGGGAGGTAGCACAGATACGCAGTATTTT
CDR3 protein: CASSILAGGSTDTQYF

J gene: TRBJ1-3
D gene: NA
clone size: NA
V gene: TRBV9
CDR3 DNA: TGTGCCAGCAGCGTAGACCAGGGGTCTGGAAACACCATATATTTT
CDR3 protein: CASSVDQGSGNTIYF

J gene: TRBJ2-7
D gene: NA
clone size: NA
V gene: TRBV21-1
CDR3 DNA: TGTGCCAGCAAAGTCGGGCAGGGCTACGAGCAGTACTTC
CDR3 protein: CASKVGQGYEQYF

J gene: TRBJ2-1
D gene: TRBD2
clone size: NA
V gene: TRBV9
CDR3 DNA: TGTGCCAGCAGCGAGGGGTCAGCGGGGGCCCCTTTTTCTGAGCAGTTCTTC
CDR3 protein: CASSEGSAGAPFSEQFF